This T cell receptor (beta chain) was identified in a study of T cell responses to AZD1222 COVID-19 vaccine. Findings of the study overall: The span of vaccine-associated CD4 TCRs extended across spike, with dominance at 160-218 and 743-854. The number of AZD1222 recipients seropositive at baseline was only five or six.

This clone was seen more than once but under ten times. The target antigen is unknown. Assay: immunoSEQ multiplex PCR; the TCRdb copy retains only in-frame clones and omits some. The sample shows about 120,000 clones, 75% to 90% of them seen only once. V shed 4 bases and J shed 4 bases, with 14 bases lying between them. The germline V gene has CDR1 SGDLS and CDR2 YYNGEE. CDR3 length: 15 amino acids. This material consisted of peripheral blood, taken on day 0 of AZD1222 vaccination. The source of this sequence is an adult in good health. The rearrangement links TRBV9 to TRBJ1-4; perhaps TRBD1 as D (5 bases). CDR3 amino acids: CASSPRSGLNEKLFF. The CDR3, as DNA: TGTGCCAGCAGCCCTCGGTCGGGGCTTAATGAAAAACTGTTTTTT.